The 3 T cell receptor beta chains below all came from one sample that was sequenced in a study of T cells after posttransplantation cyclophosphamide (dated by TCRdb to about 2016). Library preparation was by the immunoSEQ multiplex PCR assay. Here the immuneACCESS table is served through TCRdb, limited to in-frame sequences with V and J called. Missing clones are a known gap in these copies; in checked studies unresolved V genes cover under half, and the rest lacks a known reason. The sample records around 9,000 clones, over 75% of which are singletons. More than 20% of the sample rests with the top ten. Reading the label with the study, this specimen's treatment or condition is: high-dose cyclophosphamide on days +3 and +4 as single-agent GVHD prophylaxis. Patients in the PTCy group got busulfan and fludarabine conditioning, a marrow graft from a related or unrelated donor, and cyclophosphamide on days +3 and +4.

Sample: PBMCs, taken after allogeneic stem cell transplant with posttransplant cyclophosphamide. The receptors here all came from a female patient in her forties or fifties who received an allogeneic stem cell transplant from an unrelated donor, was CMV-positive, and had no GVHD. Donor T cells from the graft may be present among the T cells after a transplant.

The CDR3 protein is CASSFAWTFVSGANVLTF. CDR3 coding DNA: TGCGCCAGCAGCTTTGCCTGGACATTCGTCTCTGGGGCCAACGTCCTGACTTTC. This chain joins TRBV5-1 and TRBJ2-6, with D maybe TRBD1 (5 bases). The ends were cut back, 2 bases at V and 0 bases at J, with 15 bases in the middle. Germline V gene lookup returns CDR1 SGHRS and CDR2 YFSETQ. The length of the CDR3 is 18 residues.

This clone turned up a few times. The chain is built from TRBV4-1 and TRBJ1-4, with D unclear. CDR1 is MGHRA, CDR2 YSYEKL, per germline. Trimming took off 0 bases at V and 8 bases at J, with 7 bases between the two ends. The CDR3 totals 13 residues. DNA for the CDR3: TGCGCCAGCAGCCAAGATCTAGTCGAAAAACTGTTTTTT. Residues: CASSQDLVEKLFF.

The V and J genes are TRBV7-9 and TRBJ2-6; tentatively, D is TRBD1 (5 bases). The V and J ends lost 10 bases and 0 bases respectively, with 10 bases between them. Germline CDR1 and CDR2: SEHNR and FQNEAQ (reference sequence). CDR3 size: 14 residues. As DNA, the CDR3 is TGTGCCATACAGGTTTCCTCTGGGGCCAACGTCCTGACTTTC. It specifies CAIQVSSGANVLTF.